These T cell receptor beta chains were read from a single sample in a study of T cells in Graves' hyperthyroidism and ophthalmopathy. TCRdb reanalysed the multiplex PCR reads using MiXCR and keeps one entry per CDR3 protein. The sample shows around 760,000 distinct CDR3 sequences, just over 35% of them seen only once. The sequencing sample was made of blood. These receptors came from a woman in her forties with Graves' hyperthyroidism. Each CDR3 is given with its conserved first and last residue. The order of the fields is V gene, D gene, clone size, J gene, CDR3 protein, CDR3 DNA. A D gene is named only where the DNA matches it firmly. A row's size may be missing; if present it is once, few, many or a size class.

>TRBV11-2|NA|NA|TRBJ2-3
CASSLVTTASTQYF
TGTGCCAGCAGCTTGGTTACTACCGCGAGTACGCAGTATTTT
>TRBV19|TRBD1|NA|TRBJ2-6
CASSRDSVLSGANVLTF
TGTGCCAGTAGTAGGGACAGCGTGTTATCTGGGGCCAACGTCCTGACTTTC
>TRBV6-2/TRBV6-3|NA|NA|TRBJ2-7
CASREWEYEQYF
TGTGCCAGCAGGGAATGGGAATACGAGCAGTACTTC
>TRBV7-9|TRBD1|many|TRBJ2-5
CASSQTGQGFVETQYF
TGTGCCAGCAGCCAGACGGGACAGGGATTTGTGGAGACCCAGTACTTC
>TRBV5-6|NA|few|TRBJ1-1
CASRIFWGAGTEAFF
TGTGCCAGCAGGATATTCTGGGGGGCGGGAACTGAAGCTTTCTTT
>TRBV7-3|NA|many|TRBJ2-2
CASSREGTNTGELFF
TGTGCCAGCAGCAGAGAAGGGACTAACACCGGGGAGCTGTTTTTT
>TRBV13|NA|few|TRBJ1-1
CASSPYPPTGLAEAFF
TGTGCCAGCAGCCCTTACCCGCCAACAGGGCTGGCTGAAGCTTTCTTT
>TRBV10-1|NA|NA|TRBJ1-5
CASSEGREDQPQHF
TGCGCCAGCAGTGAGGGAAGGGAGGATCAGCCCCAGCATTTT
>TRBV7-2|TRBD1|many|TRBJ1-1
CASSSGQGMNTEAFF
TGTGCCAGCAGTTCCGGACAGGGAATGAACACTGAAGCTTTCTTT
>TRBV7-9|NA|NA|TRBJ1-5
CASSPPQGGFGNQPQHF
TGTGCCAGCAGCCCCCCACAGGGCGGGTTCGGCAATCAGCCCCAGCATTTT
>TRBV5-8|NA|NA|TRBJ2-7
CASSLYGPYEQYF
TGTGCCAGCAGCTTGTACGGTCCCTACGAGCAGTACTTC
>TRBV10-3|NA|NA|TRBJ2-7
CASRDTGTATYEQYF
TGTGCCAGCAGGGATACCGGGACTGCTACCTACGAGCAGTACTTC
>TRBV2|TRBD1|NA|TRBJ1-1
CASNFEAGGNTEASF
TGTGCCAGCAATTTCGAGGCAGGGGGAAACACTGAAGCTTCCTTT
>TRBV19|NA|few|TRBJ1-2
CASAVTGTHSNYGYTF
TGTGCCAGCGCCGTTACGGGGACACACTCTAACTATGGCTACACCTTC
>TRBV6-7|TRBD1|NA|TRBJ2-6
CASSFPRDRALPPGANVLTF
TGTGCCAGCAGCTTCCCGCGGGACAGGGCTTTACCTCCTGGGGCCAACGTCCTGACTTTC
>TRBV19|NA|few|TRBJ2-2
CASKGYTGELFF
TGTGCCAGTAAGGGATACACCGGGGAGCTGTTTTTT
>TRBV12-3/TRBV12-4|NA|many|TRBJ2-7
CASSFEGSPEQYF
TGTGCCAGCAGTTTCGAGGGCAGCCCCGAGCAGTACTTC
>TRBV6-2/TRBV6-3|NA|few|TRBJ2-7
CASKGFYEQYF
TGTGCCAGCAAAGGGTTTTACGAGCAGTACTTC
>TRBV7-2|TRBD1|many|TRBJ2-7
CASSLGTGGHEQYF
TGTGCCAGCAGCTTAGGGACAGGGGGCCACGAGCAGTACTTC
>TRBV7-9|TRBD1|NA|TRBJ2-7
CASSSWTGDLEQYF
TGTGCCAGCAGCTCCTGGACAGGGGATCTCGAGCAGTACTTC
>TRBV10-3|NA|NA|TRBJ1-5
CASQSAAGTISDQPQHF
TGTGCCAGCCAGTCCGCGGCGGGGACGATTTCGGATCAGCCCCAGCATTTT
>TRBV28|TRBD2|few|TRBJ2-5
CASSLGTSGREETQYF
TGTGCCAGCAGTTTAGGGACTAGCGGGAGGGAAGAGACCCAGTACTTC
>TRBV12-3/TRBV12-4|TRBD2|few|TRBJ2-5
CASTPTSGGAEYF
TGTGCCAGCACCCCGACTAGCGGGGGGGCTGAGTACTTC
>TRBV12-3/TRBV12-4|NA|few|TRBJ2-5
CASSSADSPGVVSETQYF
TGTGCCAGCAGTTCAGCAGACAGCCCGGGGGTTGTTAGTGAGACCCAGTACTTC
>TRBV27|TRBD1|few|TRBJ1-2
CASSSNPDRLKSGYTF
TGTGCCAGCAGTTCCAACCCGGACAGGTTAAAAAGTGGCTACACCTTC
>TRBV20-1|TRBD2|many|TRBJ2-7
CSARDKGLVAWEQYF
TGCAGTGCTAGAGACAAGGGACTAGTTGCGTGGGAGCAGTACTTC
>TRBV20-1|TRBD1|NA|TRBJ1-2
CSARATGRYGYTF
TGCAGTGCTAGAGCGACAGGGAGGTATGGCTACACCTTC